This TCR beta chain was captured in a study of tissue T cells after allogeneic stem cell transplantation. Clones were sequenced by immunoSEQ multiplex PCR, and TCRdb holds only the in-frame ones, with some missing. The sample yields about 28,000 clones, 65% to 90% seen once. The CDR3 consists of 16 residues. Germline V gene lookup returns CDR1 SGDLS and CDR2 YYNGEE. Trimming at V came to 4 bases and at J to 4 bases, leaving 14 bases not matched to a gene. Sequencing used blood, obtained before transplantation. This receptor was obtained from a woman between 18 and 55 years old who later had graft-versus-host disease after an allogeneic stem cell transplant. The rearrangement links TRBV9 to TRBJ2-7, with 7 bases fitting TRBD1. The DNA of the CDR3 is TGTGCCAGCAGCCCCAGAACAGGGGCCCGTTTGTACGAGCAGTACTTC. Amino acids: CASSPRTGARLYEQYF.